Shown below are 11 T cell receptor beta chains from a single sample sequenced in a study of T cells after yellow fever vaccination. In TCRdb, the 5' RACE reads were re-called with MiXCR into one record per CDR3 protein. The sample has 110,000 to 150,000 distinct CDR3 sequences, 5% to 8% seen once; the top ten hold more than 0.6%. The material sequenced was CD4+ T cells sorted from PBMCs, taken 10 days after the yellow fever booster vaccination. The source of these receptors is a young man who received the YFV17D yellow fever vaccine.

This clonotype came up many times. The chain joins TRBV21-1 to TRBJ2-7; the table's D gene call, TRBD2, was not cross checked with the DNA. TRBV21-1 is given as a pseudogene. This CDR3 contains 20 residues. Here the CDR3 reads CASSKACGNSGSPSSYEQYF. In DNA, the CDR3 is TGTGCCAGCAGCAAAGCCTGTGGTAATAGCGGGAGCCCCTCCTCCTACGAGCAGTACTTC.

This clonotype appeared many times. This rearrangement joins TRBV7-8 to TRBJ2-3, with D perhaps matching TRBD1 or TRBD2 (5 bases each). V was clipped by 1 base and J by 2 bases, with 13 bases between them. This CDR3 comprises 16 residues. CDR1 SGHVS and CDR2 FQNEAQ come from the germline V gene. The CDR3 nucleotides read TGTGCCAGCAGCTTAGGCGGCCCAGGGACCACAGATACGCAGTATTTT. Translated, it gives CASSLGGPGTTDTQYF.

Ten or more counts support this clonotype. V gene TRBV5-1 combines with J gene TRBJ1-3; D call uncertain. The CDR3 is made up of 14 amino acids. Germline values: CDR1 SGHRS, CDR2 YFSETQ. The V and J ends lost 5 bases and 0 bases respectively, with 9 bases between them. CDR3 sequence: CASSEGNSGNTIYF. CDR3 DNA sequence: TGCGCCAGCAGTGAAGGAAACTCTGGAAACACCATATATTTT.

This clonotype was observed many times. In DNA, the CDR3 is TGTGCCATCAGTGAGTCCAGGGGTTCGGGTGCAGATACGCAGTATTTT. Translating gives CAISESRGSGADTQYF. The V and J genes are TRBV10-3 and TRBJ2-3, with D maybe TRBD1 (6 bases). The germline gives CDR1 ENHRY, CDR2 SYGVKD. The CDR3 totals 16 residues. The germline V and J ends were trimmed by 0 bases and 4 bases, with 14 bases remaining between them.

Many counts were recorded for this clonotype. J is TRBJ2-2 and V is TRBV6-5, with D perhaps being TRBD1 or TRBD2 (6 bases each). The V gene's germline CDR1 is MNHEY and CDR2 SVGAGI. The CDR3 contains 14 residues. Between the trimmed V and J ends, which lost 2 bases and 9 bases, there was a span of 13 bases. The CDR3 reads CASSYGQGRRELFF. The CDR3 bases are TGTGCCAGCAGTTACGGTCAGGGGAGGAGGGAGCTGTTTTTT.

This clonotype was observed many times. The gene calls are TRBV20-1 and TRBJ1-1; 7 bases match TRBD1. The CDR3 is 14 amino acids. V gave up 5 bases and J gave up 1 base; unmatched junction bases: 7. CDR1 is DFQATT and CDR2 is SNEGSKA in the germline V gene (reference sequence). In DNA form, the CDR3 reads TGCAGTGCTCAAGAAACAGGGGCGAACACTGAAGCTTTCTTT. This sequence encodes CSAQETGANTEAFF.

The table lists this clonotype with many counts. The chain employs TRBV24-1 and TRBJ2-1; D gene unclear. In germline, CDR1 is KGHDR, CDR2 SFDVKD. CDR3 length: 15 residues. V lost 6 bases and J lost 0, with 11 bases in between. CDR3 DNA: TGTGCCACCAGTAGGACCTCCACCTCCTACAATGAGCAGTTCTTC. Translating gives CATSRTSTSYNEQFF.

This clonotype was seen a handful of times. The chain recombines TRBV5-1 with TRBJ2-3, with 10 bases matching TRBD2. The trim removed 4 bases at V and 3 bases at J, leaving 8 bases unmatched. This CDR3 has 16 amino acids. Germline V lookup: CDR1 SGHRS, CDR2 YFSETQ. Here the CDR3 reads CASSLRPAGGTDTQYF. CDR3 nucleotide sequence: TGCGCCAGCAGCCTAAGGCCAGCGGGAGGGACAGATACGCAGTATTTT.

In its sample, this clonotype was seen many times. J is TRBJ2-5 and V is TRBV29-1, with a weak D call TRBD2 (6 bases). Germline V CDR1 and CDR2: SQVTM, ANQGSEA. The CDR3 loop spans 12 amino acids. V dropped 3 bases and J dropped 3 bases, with 8 bases sitting between them. Here the CDR3 DNA reads TGCAGCGTTGACGGGGGAGAAGAGACCCAGTACTTC. It specifies CSVDGGEETQYF.

This clonotype was detected ten times or more. The rearrangement links TRBV9 to TRBJ1-1; the D gene is possibly TRBD1 (6 bases). V dropped 0 bases and J dropped 1 base, with 10 bases sitting between them. Germline V CDR1 and CDR2: SGDLS, YYNGEE. This CDR3 region has 15 residues. CDR3: CASSVEGHPNTEAFF. The CDR3 coding sequence is TGTGCCAGCAGCGTAGAGGGACACCCGAACACTGAAGCTTTCTTT.

In its sample, this clonotype was seen many times. The chain has TRBV7-9 and TRBJ2-5; 8 nucleotides match TRBD1. Germline values: CDR1 SEHNR, CDR2 FQNEAQ (reference sequence). Trimming cost V 1 base and J 3 bases; bases outside gene matches: 1. The CDR3 totals 14 residues. The CDR3 region is CASSLGTGKETQYF. CDR3 bases: TGTGCCAGCAGCTTAGGGACAGGGAAAGAGACCCAGTACTTC.